The 27 T cell receptor beta chains listed next were all sequenced from one sample in a study of T-cell reconstitution after alpha-beta-depleted transplantation in children. A library of TCRbeta sequences, prepared with unique molecular identifiers, was generated. TCRdb redid the calling of the PCR reads with MiXCR, one entry per CDR3 protein. The sample has about 540,000 distinct CDR3 sequences, about a sixth seen once. Sequenced here: PBMCs from the stem cell graft donor, sampled from the stem cell graft. These receptors were taken from a human donor who donated a stem cell graft to a child with acute lymphoblastic leukemia.

This clonotype turned up a few times. The genes are TRBV4-1 and TRBJ2-1, with a tentative D call TRBD2 (5 bases). The CDR3 runs 15 residues. V was pared by 0 bases and J by 10 bases, with 16 bases between. The V gene's germline CDR1 is MGHRA and CDR2 YSYEKL. CDR3 coding DNA: TGCGCCAGCAGCCAAGAAGCGTTGGCGGGCCCGGAGCAGTTCTTC. Amino acid sequence: CASSQEALAGPEQFF.

This clonotype has more than one count but fewer than ten. The J gene is TRBJ2-1, the V gene TRBV30; D perhaps matches TRBD2 (5 bases). The CDR3 spans 13 residues. Per germline, CDR1 GTSNPN and CDR2 SVGIG (reference sequence). The V gene lost 3 bases and the J gene lost 4 bases, with 10 bases spanning the gap. The CDR3 DNA follows: TGTGCCTGGAGCAGAGCGGTTTACAATGAGCAGTTCTTC. Protein: CAWSRAVYNEQFF.

The sample holds a few counts of this clonotype. The genes are TRBV12-3 or TRBV12-4 and TRBJ2-7, with TRBD1 matching over 10 bases. The CDR3 spans 16 residues. The V segment lost 1 base and the J segment 2 bases; nucleotides outside the gene matches: 5. The CDR3 sequence is CASSLVAGTGAYEQYF. CDR3 nucleotides: TGTGCCAGCAGTTTAGTGGCGGGGACAGGGGCCTACGAGCAGTACTTC.

The count of this clonotype is one. This rearrangement joins TRBV19 to TRBJ1-2; perhaps TRBD1 as D (6 bases). The CDR3 is 11 amino acids. Germline V gives CDR1 LNHDA, CDR2 SQIVND (reference sequence). V lost 11 bases to trimming and J lost 7 bases, with 14 bases between them. CDR3 sequence: CAGGGGLGYTF. The DNA of the CDR3 is TGTGCCGGCGGTGGGGGGCTTGGCTACACCTTC.

CDR3 sequence reads: CASTGTGGYEQYF. The CDR3 DNA reads as TGTGCCAGCACGGGGACAGGGGGCTACGAGCAGTACTTC. The chain recombines TRBV19 with TRBJ2-7; TRBD1 matches 11 bases. J gave up 3 bases and V 9 bases, and 4 bases lay outside the gene matches. This CDR3 has 13 residues. Germline CDR1 reads LNHDA; CDR2 reads SQIVND (reference sequence).

This clonotype has more than one count but fewer than ten. The genes are TRBV6-2 or TRBV6-3 and TRBJ2-1; 14 nucleotides line up with TRBD2. The CDR3 spans 16 residues. V lost 2 bases and J lost 6; bases outside the gene matches: 3. Germline CDR1 and CDR2: MNHEY and SVGEGT. The CDR3, as DNA: TGTGCCAGCAGTTACGGGGGACTAGCGGGGGCCAATGAGCAGTTCTTC. Translation gives CASSYGGLAGANEQFF.

This clonotype has a handful of counts. The gene calls are TRBV20-1 and TRBJ2-2, with 9 positions matching TRBD2. V lost 5 bases, J lost 3 bases, and 7 bases stayed unmatched. The CDR3 covers 15 residues. The germline V gene has CDR1 DFQATT and CDR2 SNEGSKA (reference sequence). Here the CDR3 reads CSAFLAGTYTGELFF. Here the CDR3 DNA reads TGCAGTGCTTTTCTAGCGGGAACATACACCGGGGAGCTGTTTTTT.

This clonotype has just a few counts. The chain recombines TRBV20-1 with TRBJ2-7; 8 positions agree with TRBD2. Germline values: CDR1 DFQATT, CDR2 SNEGSKA (reference sequence). Trimming took 0 bases from V and 4 from J; bases not matched to a gene: 8. The CDR3 extends over 15 amino acids. The CDR3, as DNA: TGCAGTGCTAGAGATTTTAGGACTAGCAGGTACGAGCAGTACTTC. Protein sequence: CSARDFRTSRYEQYF.

This clonotype was counted only a few times. V and J are TRBV7-9 and TRBJ2-5; the D gene is possibly TRBD2 (6 bases). This CDR3 has 15 residues. Looked up from germline, CDR1 is SEHNR and CDR2 is FQNEAQ (reference sequence). Trimming stripped 5 bases from V and 5 bases from J, with 18 bases between. The CDR3 here is CASSHLMEGPETQYF. The CDR3 DNA follows: TGTGCCAGCAGCCATTTGATGGAGGGCCCGGAGACCCAGTACTTC.

The chain recombines TRBV6-1 with TRBJ2-7, with 7 bases lining up with TRBD2. The V and J ends lost 5 bases and 7 bases, in that order; junction bases with no gene match: 20. The CDR3 runs 17 residues. Germline loops: CDR1 MNHNS, CDR2 SASEGT. CDR3: CASSPPGSVAGPKEQYF. CDR3 nucleotide sequence: TGTGCCAGCAGTCCCCCCGGGAGTGTAGCGGGCCCAAAAGAGCAGTACTTC.

This clonotype was observed once. This chain joins TRBV27 and TRBJ2-1, with D maybe TRBD2 (5 bases). The CDR3 loop spans 15 amino acids. Germline CDR1 reads MNHEY; CDR2 reads SMNVEV (reference sequence). CDR3 bases: TGTGCTACCAGTCCGGAAGGGAGCTCCTACAATGAGCAGTTCTTC. It encodes CATSPEGSSYNEQFF.

In this sample, this clonotype turned up a few times. The genes are TRBV9 and TRBJ2-3, with 7 nucleotides matching TRBD2. V lost 3 bases to trimming and J lost 1 base; unmatched junction nucleotides: 2. This CDR3 comprises 14 residues. Germline CDR1 SGDLS, CDR2 YYNGEE. The CDR3 DNA is TGTGCCAGCAGCGAGGGAGGGGGCACAGATACGCAGTATTTT. Protein product: CASSEGGGTDTQYF.

The chain combines TRBV25-1 with TRBJ2-7; D unclear. V shed 7 bases and J shed 7 bases, with 23 bases lying between them. The CDR3 length is 15 residues. Germline V gives CDR1 MGHDK, CDR2 SYGVNS. The CDR3 reads CASTPSQAPSAEQYF. The CDR3 nucleotides read TGTGCCAGCACTCCATCGCAGGCCCCCTCGGCAGAGCAGTACTTC.

This clonotype was observed a few times. The chain recombines TRBV29-1 with TRBJ2-5; D is unresolved. In germline, CDR1 is SQVTM, CDR2 ANQGSEA. This CDR3 region has 12 residues. Trimming cost V 7 bases and J 0 bases, with 9 bases left between them. The CDR3 sequence is CSAGRYQETQYF. DNA for the CDR3: TGCAGCGCAGGCAGGTACCAAGAGACCCAGTACTTC.

This clonotype was counted between two and nine times. The rearrangement links TRBV2 to TRBJ2-5; D unclear. Trimming took 10 bases from V and 4 from J, leaving 19 bases between them. Germline CDR1 SNHLY, CDR2 FYNNEI. The CDR3 has 14 amino acids. Here the CDR3 reads CATTVDPSGETQYF. CDR3 DNA: TGTGCCACGACCGTGGACCCGTCGGGAGAGACCCAGTACTTC.

This clonotype occurred a few times. In DNA, the CDR3 is TGTGCCAGCAGCCTTCTGAGAGATTACGAGCAGTACTTC. It is translated as CASSLLRDYEQYF. The chain carries TRBV4-2 and TRBJ2-7, with D uncertain. Germline V CDR1 and CDR2: LGHNA, YNFKEQ. The CDR3 is 13 residues long. Trimming took 4 bases from V and 4 from J, leaving 11 bases between them.

The V and J genes are TRBV14 and TRBJ2-1; D uncertain. There are 11 residues in the CDR3. Germline lookup yields CDR1 SGHDN and CDR2 FVKESK. The V and J ends lost 1 base and 10 bases respectively, with 5 bases between them. Here the CDR3 reads CASSQGAEQFF. The CDR3 DNA reads TGTGCCAGCAGCCAAGGAGCCGAGCAGTTCTTC. Full variable domain (missing parts from reference TRBV14 and TRBJ2-1): EAGVTQFPSHSVIEKGQTVTLRCDPISGHDNLYWYRRVMGKEIKFLLHFVKESKQDESGMPNNRFLAERTGGTYSTLKVQPAELEDSGVYFCASSQGAEQFFGPGTRLTVL.

The chain recombines TRBV7-6 with TRBJ2-1, with TRBD2 identical over 11 bases. Germline CDR1 is SGHVS and CDR2 is FNYEAQ. Trimming removed 1 base from V and 2 bases from J; junction bases left unmatched: 7. The CDR3 covers 18 residues. Here the CDR3 DNA reads TGTGCCAGCAGCTTAGGGGTAGCGGGAGGGGTCACCTACAATGAGCAGTTCTTC. Translation gives CASSLGVAGGVTYNEQFF.

This rearrangement joins TRBV5-1 to TRBJ2-1; the match to TRBD2 covers 9 bases. V lost 4 bases to trimming and J lost 8 bases; unmatched junction nucleotides: 10. The V gene's germline CDR1 is SGHRS and CDR2 YFSETQ. This CDR3 has 15 residues. The CDR3 loop is CASSPQAGLAYEQFF. The CDR3, as DNA: TGCGCCAGCAGCCCCCAGGCGGGACTAGCCTATGAGCAGTTCTTC.

This clonotype was picked up a small number of times. The rearrangement joins TRBV12-3 or TRBV12-4 to TRBJ2-1; the match to TRBD2 covers 14 bases. J was trimmed by 9 bases and V by 5 bases; bases with no gene match: 9. The CDR3 extends over 16 amino acids. CDR3 sequence (DNA): TGTGCCAGCAGTGTCGGGGGACTAGCGGGAGTAGGTGAGCAGTTCTTC. This sequence encodes CASSVGGLAGVGEQFF.

The chain carries TRBV20-1 and TRBJ2-7, with TRBD2 identical over 7 bases. Per the germline V gene, CDR1 is DFQATT and CDR2 is SNEGSKA (reference sequence). V lost 3 bases and J lost 4; bases outside the gene matches: 6. This CDR3 is 13 amino acids long. CDR3 in amino acids: CSARWRGFYEQYF. Written as DNA, the CDR3 is TGCAGTGCTAGGTGGCGGGGGTTTTACGAGCAGTACTTC.

V usage is TRBV11-2 and J usage is TRBJ1-1; D is unclear. This CDR3 region has 11 residues. Trimming left V 5 bases short and J 11 bases short, with 12 bases between. Germline V gene sequence: CDR1 SGHAT, CDR2 FQNNGV. For the CDR3, the DNA is TGTGCCAGCAGCCTTATCGTGGGGGCTTTCTTT. This sequence encodes CASSLIVGAFF.

This clonotype has only a few counts. CDR3 nucleotides: TGTGCCAGCAGTGACCCAGGGGGGATTCCCTACGAGCAGTACTTC. Its translation is CASSDPGGIPYEQYF. The chain employs TRBV2 and TRBJ2-7; D is perhaps TRBD1 (7 bases). The CDR3 extends over 15 amino acids. The germline CDR1 and CDR2 sequences are SNHLY and FYNNEI. The V end lost 3 bases, the J end lost 2 bases, and 14 bases lay between the germline ends.

This clonotype was observed many times. The chain has TRBV6-6 and TRBJ1-1; 9 nucleotides line up with TRBD1. The CDR3 runs 13 residues. Unmatched junction bases numbered 3, after V lost 10 bases and J lost 0 bases. Germline loops: CDR1 MNHNY, CDR2 SVGAGI (reference sequence). The CDR3 region is CAIRTGVNTEAFF. CDR3 coding DNA: TGTGCCATCCGGACAGGGGTGAACACTGAAGCTTTCTTT.

The chain combines TRBV5-5 with TRBJ2-1; 7 bases are shared with TRBD2. The CDR3 has 17 residues. In germline, CDR1 is SGHKS, CDR2 YYEKEE (reference sequence). Trimming at V came to 4 bases and at J to 4 bases, leaving 14 bases not matched to a gene. In DNA form, the CDR3 reads TGTGCCAGCAGCGGGGGGGAGGCTGGGGGATTTTACAATGAGCAGTTCTTC. Encoded protein: CASSGGEAGGFYNEQFF. Looking up the rest from reference TRBV5-5 and TRBJ2-1 gives the full variable domain: DAGVTQSPTHLIKTRGQQVTLRCSPISGHKSVSWYQQVLGQGPQFIFQYYEKEERGRGNFPDRFSARQFPNYSSELNVNALLLGDSALYLCASSGGEAGGFYNEQFFGPGTRLTVL.

The chain combines TRBV18 with TRBJ1-4, with 8 bases fitting TRBD1. V trimming: 2 bases; J trimming: 5 bases; junction bases outside the gene matches: 4. CDR1 is KGHSH, CDR2 LQKENI, per germline. This CDR3 contains 15 residues. CDR3 region: CASSPTGTGNEKLFF. CDR3 DNA sequence: TGTGCCAGCTCACCAACCGGGACAGGCAATGAAAAACTGTTTTTT.

The chain couples TRBV11-2 to TRBJ2-1, with D tentatively TRBD2 (6 bases). Trimming took off 0 bases at V and 8 bases at J, with 17 bases between the two ends. The CDR3 is 16 amino acids. The germline V gene has CDR1 SGHAT and CDR2 FQNNGV. The CDR3 sequence: CASSLDFGGLGDEQFF. The CDR3 DNA sequence: TGTGCCAGCAGCTTAGATTTCGGGGGTCTTGGCGATGAGCAGTTCTTC. Based on the CDR3 plus reference TRBV11-2 and TRBJ2-1, the full variable domain is EAGVAQSPRYKIIEKRQSVAFWCNPISGHATLYWYQQILGQGPKLLIQFQNNGVVDDSQLPKDRFSAERLKGVDSTLKIQPAKLEDSAVYLCASSLDFGGLGDEQFFGPGTRLTVL.